This T cell receptor beta chain emerged from a study of blood T cell repertoires in COVID-19. Study context: The United States, Italy and Spain provided the acute and convalescent COVID-19 samples. PBMCs, B-cell-depleted T cells, or T cells were the source of the cDNA or gDNA that made up the material.

Of note for this clone: The sample contains more than one DNA sequence encoding this CDR3.

As processed by the authors: Estimation of nucleated cell counts relied on the amplification of reference gene primers. The protocol was immunoSEQ multiplex PCR, while the TCRdb copy is restricted to in-frame clones and leaves out a portion. V and J calls and clone size are those listed in that table; D and trimming were worked out from the DNA. Found here are about 240,000 clones, around 85% of them singletons; the top ten hold around 6.5%. V lost 6 bases and J lost 1, with 15 bases in between. There are 16 residues in the CDR3. The V gene's germline CDR1 is SEHNR and CDR2 FQNEAQ (reference sequence).

Sequenced: peripheral blood. The chain joins TRBV7-9 to TRBJ2-2; D is possibly TRBD2 (7 bases). The sequence was collected from a man in his fifties or sixties with acute or convalescent COVID-19. The DNA for the CDR3 is TGTGCCAGCAGTCGAAGGGGGGGCCGGAACACCGGGGAGCTGTTTTTT. It translates to CASSRRGGRNTGELFF.